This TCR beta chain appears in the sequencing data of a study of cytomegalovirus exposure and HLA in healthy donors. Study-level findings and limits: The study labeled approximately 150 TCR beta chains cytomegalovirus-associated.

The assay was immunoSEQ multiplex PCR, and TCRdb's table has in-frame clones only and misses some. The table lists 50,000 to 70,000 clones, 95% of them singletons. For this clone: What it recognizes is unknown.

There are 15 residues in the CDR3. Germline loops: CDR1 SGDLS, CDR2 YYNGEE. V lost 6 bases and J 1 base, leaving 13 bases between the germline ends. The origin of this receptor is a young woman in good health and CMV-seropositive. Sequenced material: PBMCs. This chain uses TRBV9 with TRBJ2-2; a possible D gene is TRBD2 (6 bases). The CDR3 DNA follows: TGTGCCAGCACCCCCTGGCGGGGGAACACCGGGGAGCTGTTTTTT. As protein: CASTPWRGNTGELFF.